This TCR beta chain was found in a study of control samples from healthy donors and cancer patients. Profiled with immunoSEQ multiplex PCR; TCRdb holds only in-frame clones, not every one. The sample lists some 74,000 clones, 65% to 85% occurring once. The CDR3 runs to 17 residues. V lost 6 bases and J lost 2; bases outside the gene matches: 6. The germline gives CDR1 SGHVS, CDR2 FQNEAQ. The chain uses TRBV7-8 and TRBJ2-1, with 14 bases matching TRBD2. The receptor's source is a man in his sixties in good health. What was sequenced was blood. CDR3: CASRGLAGGSTYNEQFF. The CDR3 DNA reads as TGTGCCAGCAGAGGACTAGCGGGAGGTTCTACCTACAATGAGCAGTTCTTC.